The present TCR beta chain was sequenced within a study of blood T cell repertoires in COVID-19 (TCRdb year 2020). Some background on the complete study: Collaborator samples came from the United States, Italy and Spain and covered acute and convalescent phases of COVID-19. The repertoires were released in a freely available public database meant as a resource for research on the immune response to SARS-CoV-2. The prospective study material was composed of cDNA or gDNA derived from T cells, B-cell-depleted T cells, or PBMCs. Where available, HLA class I and class II types were taken from metadata supplied by the sample provider and were not determined by assay-based typing. The samples were drawn from two sources: the first 160 participants of the ongoing ImmuneRACE study, and approximately 1,300 subjects contributed by 6 global collaborators. The dataset comprised deeply sampled blood TCRbeta repertoires from subjects exposed to, actively infected with, or recovered from COVID-19. A de-identified subject ID, COVID-19 status, age in years and sex were almost always included in the sample metadata. The investigation overall reported the following: The quantity of clinical and demographic metadata differed by source and by participant and was supplied without curation.

Participants in the prospective study were enrolled through a virtual design, were aged roughly 18 to 100 years, and lived in roughly 26 United States geographic areas. In the prospective study, participants were assigned to cohorts based on the clinical history participants reported in a screening survey and a study questionnaire. For ImmuneRACE Cohort 3, a participant was defined as recovered based on two consecutive negative NP/OP PCR tests, clearance by a healthcare professional, or resolution of symptoms. In the prospective study, mobile phlebotomists collected whole blood, serum and a nasopharyngeal or oropharyngeal swab from each participant. Prospective study participants could optionally give additional blood draws and questionnaires over an approximately 2-month period. Before DNA extraction, blood samples from the prospective study were shipped at room temperature or frozen. Note on this clone: Its antigen is currently not known. No base-level quality is on record; no much larger clone is a single base apart.

Trimming leaves V shorter by 4 bases and J shorter by 1 base, with the junction holding 7 bases beyond the gene matches. CDR1 and CDR2 (LGHNA, YSLEER) derive from the germline V gene. The CDR3, cysteine through phenylalanine, is 16 amino acids long. Just CDR3 DNA is preserved here, 48 bases in frame from base 1. TCRbeta CDR3 regions were amplified from genomic DNA using the immunoSEQ Assay, a bias-controlled multiplex PCR. The original pipeline was this. Nucleated cell counts per sample were estimated from amplification of reference gene primers within the assay. Sequence reads were collapsed and filtered to measure the absolute abundance of every unique TCRbeta CDR3 rearrangement. Productive Simpson clonality was computed per sample as the square root of Simpson's diversity index over productive rearrangements. TCRdb carries this immuneACCESS record with in-frame sequences only. Its versions omit some clonotypes, under half of them owing to an unresolved V gene in the studies checked, with the rest unexplained. That table is the source of V, J and clone size, and D and trimming were worked out from the DNA. This sample has some 260,000 clones in its table, and about nine tenths of those were observed once. 1.5% to 2% of the sample belongs to the ten largest clones.

The sequenced sample consisted of PBMCs or T cells enriched from blood (not recorded which). The origin of this receptor is a man between 35 and 55 years old who had recovered from COVID-19. Here the chain combines TRBV4-3 and TRBJ2-1, with 7 bases aligning to TRBD1. The CDR3 reads CASSLSDRTSYNEQFF. The nucleotide sequence reads TGCGCCAGCAGCCTTTCGGACAGGACTTCCTACAATGAGCAGTTCTTC.